This T cell receptor beta chain came from a study of beta chain features in type 1 diabetes. Points from the study as a whole: The study found that naive, central memory and Treg TCRB repertoires appeared more similar in patients than in healthy donors.

A heparinised blood draw that averaged roughly 100 mL was obtained once from each donor. In the case of this clone: The target antigen is unknown.

Expressed TCRB transcripts got sequenced, as all isolated RNA was reverse transcribed. Data came from immunoSEQ multiplex PCR; TCRdb stores just in-frame clones and leaves some out. The data show 330,000 or so clones, 12% to 15% seen once. Trimming shortened V by 1 base and J by 6 bases, and 20 bases separated the two germline ends. The CDR3 is made up of 17 amino acids. Per germline, CDR1 SGHTA and CDR2 FQGNSA. What was sequenced was central memory CD4+ T cells from blood. J is TRBJ2-3 and V is TRBV7-2; TRBD2 might be the D (7 bases). The sequence derives from a man aged 30 to 45 in good health. The CDR3 nucleotides are TGTGCCAGCAGCTTAGGAGGGGGGGCCACACGACGGGATACGCAGTATTTT. This sequence encodes CASSLGGGATRRDTQYF.